A selection of T cell receptor beta chains follows, all from one sample in a study of T-cell memory formation after mild COVID-19. TCRdb processed the 5' RACE reads anew with MiXCR; each CDR3 protein has one entry. Here the sample spans nearly 110,000 distinct CDR3 sequences, 9.5% to 15% being singletons. Sequenced material: PBMCs or a T cell subset sorted from them (not recorded which). The receptors were gathered from an adult woman who had mild COVID-19 (a few samples of this study predate the infection). Cell type and time point are not known. The CDR3 runs from the conserved cysteine through the conserved F or W. The D gene is left open where the match is weak. Only some rows state a clone size, as once, few, many or a class for expanded clones.

cdr3_aa cdr3_nt j_call v_call d_call clone_size
CASSEISGLETQYF TGTGCCAGCAGTGAAATTTCAGGGTTAGAGACCCAGTACTTC TRBJ2-5 TRBV2 NA few
CASSLAGLTYNEQFF TGTGCCAGCAGTCTAGCGGGGCTAACCTACAATGAGCAGTTCTTC TRBJ2-1 TRBV7-8 TRBD2 NA
CASSFRASYEQYF TGTGCCAGCAGTTTTAGGGCCTCCTACGAGCAGTACTTC TRBJ2-7 TRBV12-3/TRBV12-4 NA few
CSVEDPTVGLNPEAFF TGCAGCGTTGAAGACCCAACGGTGGGGCTGAACCCTGAAGCTTTCTTT TRBJ1-1 TRBV29-1 NA few
CASSPPGHQETQYF TGCGCCAGCAGCCCGCCGGGACACCAAGAGACCCAGTACTTC TRBJ2-5 TRBV4-1 NA NA
CASSRGAGNNSPLHF TGTGCCAGCAGCCGTGGAGCAGGCAATAATTCACCCCTCCACTTT TRBJ1-6 TRBV4-2 NA NA
CASSPRARDTQYF TGTGCCAGCTCACCAAGGGCTCGAGATACGCAGTATTTT TRBJ2-3 TRBV18 NA many
CASSSRGTAPYNEQFF TGTGCCAGCAGCTCTCGAGGGACAGCGCCATACAATGAGCAGTTCTTC TRBJ2-1 TRBV7-9 TRBD1 NA
CASSLHRGEAFF TGTGCCAGCAGCCTTCACAGGGGTGAAGCTTTCTTT TRBJ1-1 TRBV28 TRBD1 NA
CASSQDTPRGDEQFF TGTGCCAGCAGCCAAGATACCCCAAGAGGGGATGAGCAGTTCTTC TRBJ2-1 TRBV14 NA NA
CASSLAGETQYF TGTGCCAGCAGCTTAGCCGGAGAGACCCAGTACTTC TRBJ2-5 TRBV7-6 NA NA
CASSSAGTYYNEQFF TGCGCCAGCAGCTCAGCCGGGACCTACTACAATGAGCAGTTCTTC TRBJ2-1 TRBV5-1 NA few
CASSLGPGGRQPQHF TGTGCCAGCAGCTTGGGTCCAGGGGGTCGTCAGCCCCAGCATTTT TRBJ1-5 TRBV5-8 TRBD1 few
CSASTIWGEDYNEQFF TGCAGTGCTAGTACCATTTGGGGCGAAGATTACAATGAGCAGTTCTTC TRBJ2-1 TRBV20-1 NA few
CASSQGEGDYEQYF TGCGCCAGCAGCCAAGGTGAGGGGGACTACGAGCAGTACTTC TRBJ2-7 TRBV4-1 NA NA
CASSGGTGTDTQYF TGCGCCAGCAGCGGCGGGACAGGCACAGATACGCAGTATTTT TRBJ2-3 TRBV5-1 NA many
CASSWSHWTHQETQYF TGCGCCAGCAGCTGGTCTCACTGGACACACCAAGAGACCCAGTACTTC TRBJ2-5 TRBV5-1 NA few
CASSVSAGSPYEQYF TGTGCCAGCAGTGTCTCAGCGGGGTCCCCCTACGAGCAGTACTTC TRBJ2-7 TRBV6-5 TRBD2 few
CASSLTSGSSSYNEQFF TGCGCCAGCAGCTTGACTAGCGGGAGCAGTTCCTACAATGAGCAGTTCTTC TRBJ2-1 TRBV5-1 TRBD2 NA
CASSWGQGLSSYEQYF TGCGCCAGCAGCTGGGGACAGGGTTTAAGCTCCTACGAGCAGTACTTC TRBJ2-7 TRBV5-1 TRBD1 NA
CASSVEGGGFYGYTF TGTGCCAGCAGCGTAGAAGGGGGGGGTTTCTATGGCTACACCTTC TRBJ1-2 TRBV9 NA few
CASSYHTSGGYNEQFF TGTGCCAGCAGTTACCATACTAGCGGGGGTTACAATGAGCAGTTCTTC TRBJ2-1 TRBV6-5 TRBD2 few
CASSLSGPDRSNEQFF TGTGCCAGCAGTTTATCAGGGCCCGACCGGAGCAATGAGCAGTTCTTC TRBJ2-1 TRBV12-3/TRBV12-4 NA many
CATSDLISPGELFF TGTGCCACCAGTGATTTGATTTCGCCCGGGGAGCTGTTTTTT TRBJ2-2 TRBV24-1 NA NA
CASSLAGGPQETQYF TGTGCCAGCAGTTTAGCGGGAGGGCCTCAAGAGACCCAGTACTTC TRBJ2-5 TRBV12-3/TRBV12-4 TRBD2 NA
CASSPSLAGESLGANVLTF TGCGCCAGCAGCCCGTCTTTGGCAGGGGAGTCGTTAGGGGCCAACGTCCTGACTTTC TRBJ2-6 TRBV5-1 NA few
CASSSTGGRAETQYF TGTGCCAGCAGCTCCACGGGGGGCCGGGCGGAGACCCAGTACTTC TRBJ2-5 TRBV7-8 NA NA
CASGVQGVTDTQYF TGTGCCAGCGGGGTACAGGGTGTCACAGATACGCAGTATTTT TRBJ2-3 TRBV12-3/TRBV12-4 NA few
CASSSVGRGTETQYF TGTGCCAGCAGTTCAGTCGGCAGGGGGACAGAGACCCAGTACTTC TRBJ2-5 TRBV12-3/TRBV12-4 TRBD1 few
CASSLGDITYNEQFF TGCGCCAGCAGCTTGGGGGACATCACTTACAATGAGCAGTTCTTC TRBJ2-1 TRBV5-1 NA NA
CASSPLTGTLYNEQFF TGTGCCAGCAGCCCCTTGACGGGGACACTGTACAATGAGCAGTTCTTC TRBJ2-1 TRBV7-2 NA NA
CASSQGTSNSYEQYF TGTGCCAGCAGCCAAGGGACTTCTAATTCCTACGAGCAGTACTTC TRBJ2-7 TRBV3-1 NA NA
CASSPTGPGNTIYF TGTGCCAGCAGTCCCACAGGACCTGGAAACACCATATATTTT TRBJ1-3 TRBV12-3/TRBV12-4 NA few
CASRPGLAGENPLETQYF TGTGCCAGCAGGCCGGGACTAGCGGGGGAGAACCCCTTGGAGACCCAGTACTTC TRBJ2-5 TRBV12-3/TRBV12-4 TRBD2 few
CSARDFTESNEKLFF TGCAGTGCTAGAGATTTCACAGAGAGTAATGAAAAACTGTTTTTT TRBJ1-4 TRBV20-1 NA few
CASSSRGREDSYEQYF TGTGCCAGCAGCTCCCGGGGGAGGGAGGATTCCTACGAGCAGTACTTC TRBJ2-7 TRBV5-5 TRBD2 many
CASSPGQGYNEKLFF TGCGCCAGCAGCCCGGGACAGGGATATAATGAAAAACTGTTTTTT TRBJ1-4 TRBV5-1 TRBD1 few
CASSSGTSDRTDTQYF TGTGCCAGCAGCTCCGGGACTAGCGATCGCACAGATACGCAGTATTTT TRBJ2-3 TRBV7-9 TRBD2 many
CASSYSRDRTRETQYF TGTGCCAGCAGTTACTCGAGAGACAGGACTCGGGAGACCCAGTACTTC TRBJ2-5 TRBV6-5 NA NA
CASIPPGWSGSGNEQFF TGTGCCAGCATCCCCCCCGGGTGGAGCGGGAGTGGTAATGAGCAGTTCTTC TRBJ2-1 TRBV6-6 TRBD2 many
CASSAYSGSDEQYF TGTGCCAGCAGCGCCTATAGCGGGAGTGACGAGCAGTACTTC TRBJ2-7 TRBV7-2 TRBD2 many
CASSSLYGDFYEQYF TGTGCCAGCAGTTCTCTATATGGGGACTTCTACGAGCAGTACTTC TRBJ2-7 TRBV6-5 NA NA
CASSYLDTQYF TGTGCCAGCAGTTACTTAGATACGCAGTATTTT TRBJ2-3 TRBV6-5 NA many
CASSPLPGHQATNEKLFF TGTGCCAGCAGCCCCTTACCGGGACACCAGGCAACTAATGAAAAACTGTTTTTT TRBJ1-4 TRBV7-9 NA NA
CASSRDEGETQYF TGTGCCAGCAGCAGGGACGAAGGAGAGACCCAGTACTTC TRBJ2-5 TRBV12-3/TRBV12-4 NA few
CASSSRTEGNTIYF TGTGCCAGCAGCTCACGGACGGAGGGAAACACCATATATTTT TRBJ1-3 TRBV7-9 NA NA
CASSLGDRGFENEQFF TGTGCCAGCAGCCTGGGGGACAGGGGATTCGAGAATGAGCAGTTCTTC TRBJ2-1 TRBV12-3/TRBV12-4 TRBD1 few
CASSLGLSNTGELFF TGTGCCAGCAGCTTAGGACTCTCGAACACCGGGGAGCTGTTTTTT TRBJ2-2 TRBV11-2 NA few
CASSVERTGEETQYF TGTGCCAGCAGCGTAGAGAGGACAGGGGAAGAGACCCAGTACTTC TRBJ2-5 TRBV9 TRBD1 few
CASSGTSKPGSNEQYF TGTGCCAGCAGCGGAACTTCCAAGCCTGGATCCAACGAGCAGTACTTC TRBJ2-7 TRBV7-9 NA many
CASSLDRVQETQYF TGTGCCAGCAGCCTGGACAGGGTCCAAGAGACCCAGTACTTC TRBJ2-5 TRBV7-9 TRBD1 NA
CSARDQGTGTDTQYF TGCAGTGCTAGAGATCAGGGCACGGGCACAGATACGCAGTATTTT TRBJ2-3 TRBV20-1 NA NA
CASSAGEGYEQYF TGTGCCAGTAGTGCGGGAGAGGGCTACGAGCAGTACTTC TRBJ2-7 TRBV19 TRBD2 few
CSVGTGGSWEQYF TGCAGCGTGGGAACAGGGGGGTCCTGGGAGCAGTACTTC TRBJ2-7 TRBV29-1 TRBD1 NA
CSVDWTSGGPYNEQFF TGCAGCGTTGATTGGACTAGCGGGGGACCATACAATGAGCAGTTCTTC TRBJ2-1 TRBV29-1 TRBD2 NA
CAISQYQETQYF TGTGCCATCAGTCAGTACCAAGAGACCCAGTACTTC TRBJ2-5 TRBV10-3 NA NA
CASSSPGGTEAFF TGTGCCAGCAGCTCCCCCGGGGGAACTGAAGCTTTCTTT TRBJ1-1 TRBV12-3/TRBV12-4 NA few
CSVEGLREGAYEQYF TGCAGCGTTGAAGGGCTTAGGGAAGGTGCCTACGAGCAGTACTTC TRBJ2-7 TRBV29-1 NA NA